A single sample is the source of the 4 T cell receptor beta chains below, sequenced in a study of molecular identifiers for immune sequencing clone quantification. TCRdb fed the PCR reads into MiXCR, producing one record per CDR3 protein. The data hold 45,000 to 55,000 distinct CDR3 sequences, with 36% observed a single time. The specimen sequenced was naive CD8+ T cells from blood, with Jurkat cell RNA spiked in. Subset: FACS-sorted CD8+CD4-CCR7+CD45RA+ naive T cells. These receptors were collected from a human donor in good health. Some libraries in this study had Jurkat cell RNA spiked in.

The chain's CDR3 is CASSLRGGTGELFF. CDR3 in DNA: TGTGCCAGCAGTTTACGCGGGGGCACCGGGGAGCTGTTTTTT. The chain employs TRBV28 and TRBJ2-2; 7 bases match TRBD2. The germline gives CDR1 MDHEN, CDR2 SYDVKM. The CDR3 covers 14 residues. V shed 2 bases and J 4 bases; nucleotides not matched to a gene: 1. The full variable domain, completed using reference TRBV28 and TRBJ2-2, is DVKVTQSSRYLVKRTGEKVFLECVQDMDHENMFWYRQDPGLGLRLIYFSYDVKMKEKGDIPEGYSVSREKKERFSLILESASTNQTSMYLCASSLRGGTGELFFGEGSRLTVL.

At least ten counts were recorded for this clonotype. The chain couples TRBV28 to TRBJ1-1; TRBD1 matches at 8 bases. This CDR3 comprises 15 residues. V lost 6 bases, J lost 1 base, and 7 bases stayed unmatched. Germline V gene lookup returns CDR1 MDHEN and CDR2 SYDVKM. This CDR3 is CASRPRTGQNTEAFF. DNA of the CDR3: TGTGCCAGCAGACCCCGGACAGGGCAGAACACTGAAGCTTTCTTT.

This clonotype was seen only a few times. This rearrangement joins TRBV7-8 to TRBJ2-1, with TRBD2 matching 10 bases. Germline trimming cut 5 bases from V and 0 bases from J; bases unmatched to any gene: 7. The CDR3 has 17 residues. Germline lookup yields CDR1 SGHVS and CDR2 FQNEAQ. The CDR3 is CASSLGLAVLSYNEQFF. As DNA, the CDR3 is TGTGCCAGCAGCCTCGGACTAGCGGTCCTCTCCTACAATGAGCAGTTCTTC.

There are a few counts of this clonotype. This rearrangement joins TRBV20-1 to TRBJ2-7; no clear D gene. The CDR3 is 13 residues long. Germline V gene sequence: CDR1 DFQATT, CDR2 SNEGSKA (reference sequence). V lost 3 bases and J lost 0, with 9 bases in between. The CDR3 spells CSARLPDSYEQYF. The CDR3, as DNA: TGCAGTGCTAGGTTGCCTGACTCCTACGAGCAGTACTTC.